This entry lists 24 T cell receptor beta chains sequenced from one sample in a study of OX40 agonist ivuxolimab in advanced cancers. This table comes from immunoSEQ multiplex PCR, and its TCRdb copy is limited to in-frame clones, with some not included. The profile shows over 20,000 clones, about three quarters of them singletons. The sequencing here drew on CD4+ or CD8+ T cells sorted from blood, taken in a trial of the OX40 agonist ivuxolimab. These receptors all come from an adult with an advanced solid tumor such as melanoma, head and neck, liver or kidney cancer.

This clone is classed as medium-sized. The chain recombines TRBV9 with TRBJ1-6, with D unresolved. CDR1 is SGDLS, CDR2 YYNGEE, per germline. V dropped 4 bases and J dropped 8 bases, with 13 bases sitting between them. This CDR3 spans 14 amino acids. The CDR3 DNA reads as TGTGCCAGCAGCCCCTCGTCGGCCGATTCACCCCTCCACTTT. This sequence encodes CASSPSSADSPLHF.

The gene calls are TRBV6-5 and TRBJ1-1; D unclear. The CDR3 spans 12 residues. Germline V gene data show CDR1 as MNHEY and CDR2 as SVGAGI. Trimming cost V 2 bases and J 10 bases, with 11 bases left between them. This CDR3 is CASSYPTPGAFF. The CDR3 nucleotides are TGTGCCAGCAGTTACCCCACTCCCGGAGCTTTCTTT.

The CDR3 here is CASSSGLDTEAFF. The CDR3 DNA follows: TGTGCCAGCAGCTCCGGTTTGGACACTGAAGCTTTCTTT. The chain employs TRBV28 and TRBJ1-1, with D uncertain. V was cut by 6 bases and J by 3 bases, with 11 bases left in between. Per germline, CDR1 MDHEN and CDR2 SYDVKM. The CDR3 spans 13 residues.

The chain employs TRBV11-2 and TRBJ1-4; TRBD1 aligns across 9 bases. The CDR3 covers 19 residues. Trimming removed 4 bases from V and 14 bases from J; junction bases left unmatched: 26. The germline gives CDR1 SGHAT, CDR2 FQNNGV. CDR3 nucleotides: TGTGCCAGCAGCTCCCTCCGTACGCTACCGGGACAGGGTCAGATGGGGCTGTTTTTT. Its translation is CASSSLRTLPGQGQMGLFF. The whole variable domain, filled in from reference TRBV11-2 and TRBJ1-4, reads EAGVAQSPRYKIIEKRQSVAFWCNPISGHATLYWYQQILGQGPKLLIQFQNNGVVDDSQLPKDRFSAERLKGVDSTLKIQPAKLEDSAVYLCASSSLRTLPGQGQMGLFFGSGTQLSVL.

The chain employs TRBV19 and TRBJ1-2, with a weak D call TRBD1 (5 bases). This CDR3 is 16 amino acids long. V lost 3 bases and J 2 bases, leaving 16 bases between the germline ends. Per the germline V gene, CDR1 is LNHDA and CDR2 is SQIVND (reference sequence). The CDR3 nucleotides are TGTGCCAGTAGTATGATGGATGGGGCGACGAACTATGGCTACACCTTC. Translated, it gives CASSMMDGATNYGYTF.

This clone appeared once. J is TRBJ2-2 and V is TRBV2; D remains unclear. V was pared by 2 bases and J by 0 bases, with 7 bases between. CDR3 size: 15 residues. Germline-derived CDR1 and CDR2 are SNHLY and FYNNEI. This CDR3 reads CASSETRANTGELFF. DNA for the CDR3: TGTGCCAGCAGTGAAACTCGGGCGAACACCGGGGAGCTGTTTTTT.

Judged by abundance, this clone is medium-sized (0.01 to 0.1%). At one end, the junction sequence differs from germline, possibly due to a read error. This chain uses TRBV5-3 with TRBJ2-1; weak D call: TRBD2 (5 bases). TRBV5-3 is an open reading frame whose function is uncertain. There are 12 residues in the CDR3. The CDR3 region is CASSLLGDEQFF. CDR3 nucleotide sequence: TGTGCCAGCAGCTTGCTCGGGGATGAGCAGTTCTTC.

This clone has just a few counts. The J gene is TRBJ1-5, the V gene TRBV6-6; no definite D call. V lost 6 bases and J lost 6, with 12 bases in between. Germline V CDR1 and CDR2: MNHNY, SVGAGI (reference sequence). CDR3 length: 13 residues. CDR3 in DNA: TGTGCCAGCAGGCCACGTTCTGGTCAGCCCCAGCATTTT. Its protein is CASRPRSGQPQHF.

The chain couples TRBV5-4 to TRBJ1-1; D is unclear. The ends were cut back, 2 bases at V and 6 bases at J, with 8 bases in the middle. The germline CDR1 and CDR2 sequences are SGHNT and YYREEE (reference sequence). CDR3 length: 12 amino acids. The CDR3 here is CASSFVYSEAFF. DNA for the CDR3: TGTGCCAGCAGCTTCGTGTACTCTGAAGCTTTCTTT.

The CDR3 coding sequence is TGTGCCAGCAGAGCCACCGGGACAATAATCATGAACACTGAAGCTTTCTTT. It codes for CASRATGTIIMNTEAFF. The chain joins TRBV2 to TRBJ1-1; D possibly corresponds to TRBD1 (6 bases). The CDR3 loop spans 17 amino acids. Germline-derived CDR1 and CDR2 are SNHLY and FYNNEI. Trimming cost V 6 bases and J 0 bases, with 20 bases left between them.

The rearrangement joins TRBV28 to TRBJ1-5; D is unresolved. This CDR3 contains 13 residues. V lost 3 bases and J 6 bases, leaving 9 bases between the germline ends. CDR1 is MDHEN, CDR2 SYDVKM, per germline. Written as DNA, the CDR3 is TGTGCCAGCAGTTTCGGGGATGTTCAGCCCCAGCATTTT. It encodes CASSFGDVQPQHF.

The chain employs TRBV7-3 and TRBJ2-1; TRBD2 matches 16 bases. Germline assignment: CDR1 SGHTA and CDR2 FQGTGA. J gave up 8 bases and V 5 bases, and 12 bases lay outside the gene matches. The CDR3 runs 18 residues. This chain's CDR3 is CASSLQTGLAGGPYEQFF. The CDR3 coding sequence is TGTGCCAGCAGCCTTCAGACGGGACTAGCGGGAGGGCCGTATGAGCAGTTCTTC.

The chain uses TRBV30 and TRBJ2-5; D not certain. Germline assignment: CDR1 GTSNPN and CDR2 SVGIG (reference sequence). This CDR3 comprises 11 residues. Trimming took off 4 bases at V and 2 bases at J, with 5 bases between the two ends. The CDR3 loop reads CAWTEQETQYF. CDR3 in DNA: TGTGCCTGGACGGAACAAGAGACCCAGTACTTC. Full variable domain (rest looked up from reference TRBV30 and TRBJ2-5): SQTIHQWPATLVQPVGSPLSLECTVEGTSNPNLYWYRQAAGRGLQLLFYSVGIGQISSEVPQNLSASRPQDRQFILSSKKLLLSDSGFYLCAWTEQETQYFGPGTRLLVL.

The chain joins TRBV6-5 to TRBJ1-3, with D possibly matching TRBD1 (5 bases). Germline V gene data show CDR1 as MNHEY and CDR2 as SVGAGI. CDR3 size: 15 residues. V dropped 6 bases and J dropped 0 bases, with 12 bases sitting between them. This chain's CDR3 is CASSRGTDSGNTIYF. The CDR3 DNA sequence: TGTGCCAGCAGCAGAGGGACGGACTCTGGAAACACCATATATTTT.

The genes are TRBV18 and TRBJ1-2; D may be TRBD1 (6 bases). V lost 0 bases to trimming and J lost 4 bases, with 18 bases between them. The V gene's germline CDR1 is KGHSH and CDR2 LQKENI. The CDR3 loop spans 17 amino acids. In DNA, the CDR3 is TGTGCCAGCTCACCACCCCCGCAGCAGGGGTGGGGCTATGGCTACACCTTC. Amino acid sequence: CASSPPPQQGWGYGYTF.

This chain uses TRBV20-1 with TRBJ1-2; D ambiguous. The germline V gene encodes CDR1 DFQATT and CDR2 SNEGSKA (reference sequence). This CDR3 spans 8 amino acids. V was trimmed by 5 bases and J by 7 bases, leaving 2 bases between them. In DNA, the CDR3 is TGCAGTGCTTTTGGCTACACCTTC. Encoded protein: CSAFGYTF.

The chain couples TRBV15 to TRBJ1-4, with a possible D match to TRBD1 (5 bases). Trimming cost V 1 base and J 1 base, with 19 bases left between them. The CDR3 spans 19 residues. CDR1 is LNHNV, CDR2 YYDKDF, per germline (reference sequence). The DNA for the CDR3 is TGTGCCACCAGCAGAGTTGGCGGGCCCCTAAGGGGAACTAATGAAAAACTGTTTTTT. Translation: CATSRVGGPLRGTNEKLFF.

The chain is built from TRBV27 and TRBJ2-3; D gene unclear. This CDR3 has 13 amino acids. Trimming took off 6 bases at V and 3 bases at J, with 10 bases between the two ends. The germline CDR1 and CDR2 sequences are MNHEY and SMNVEV (reference sequence). As DNA, the CDR3 is TGTGCCAGCAGCTGGACCCGGACAGATACGCAGTATTTT. It specifies CASSWTRTDTQYF.

V and J are TRBV5-8 and TRBJ2-1; 12 bases are a match to TRBD2. CDR3 length: 19 amino acids. With 1 base clipped from V and 1 base from J, the junction kept 9 bases outside the gene matches. The germline V gene has CDR1 SGHTS and CDR2 YDEGEE. Written as DNA, the CDR3 is TGTGCCAGCAGCTTGTTTGGGCTAGCGGGAGGGCCGTCCTACAATGAGCAGTTCTTC. Residues: CASSLFGLAGGPSYNEQFF.

The chain joins TRBV5-1 to TRBJ2-4; D call uncertain. In germline, CDR1 is SGHRS, CDR2 YFSETQ. The CDR3 extends over 15 amino acids. Between the trimmed V and J ends, which lost 0 bases and 0 bases, there was a span of 7 bases. CDR3 in amino acids: CASSLGDLAKNIQYF. For the CDR3, the DNA is TGCGCCAGCAGCTTGGGGGATCTAGCCAAAAACATTCAGTACTTC.

This clone was found a few times. The chain carries TRBV28 and TRBJ1-6; no clear D. Looked up from germline, CDR1 is MDHEN and CDR2 is SYDVKM. The CDR3 contains 13 residues. V was trimmed by 5 bases and J by 3 bases, leaving 5 bases between them. The CDR3 coding sequence is TGTGCCAGCAGTGACCTCTATAATTCACCCCTCCACTTT. Its protein product is CASSDLYNSPLHF.

This clone was found a few times. This chain joins TRBV6-5 and TRBJ1-4; D perhaps matches TRBD1 (6 bases). V gave up 3 bases and J gave up 3 bases, with 11 bases separating them. This CDR3 is 15 amino acids long. CDR1 and CDR2 from the germline V gene are MNHEY and SVGAGI. This CDR3 reads CASSYQGTSNEKLFF. CDR3 nucleotide sequence: TGTGCCAGCAGTTATCAGGGGACGTCTAATGAAAAACTGTTTTTT.

The chain joins TRBV5-1 to TRBJ1-1; D gene uncertain. V dropped 0 bases and J dropped 1 base, with 4 bases sitting between them. This CDR3 contains 13 residues. From germline, CDR1 is SGHRS and CDR2 YFSETQ. Written as DNA, the CDR3 is TGCGCCAGCAGCTTGGTCAGGAACACTGAAGCTTTCTTT. Translated: CASSLVRNTEAFF.

The chain couples TRBV7-9 to TRBJ2-1, with D possibly TRBD2 on 7 matching bases. The CDR3 runs 15 residues. CDR1 and CDR2 (germline): SEHNR, FQNEAQ (reference sequence). V shed 1 base and J shed 9 bases, with 16 bases lying between them. CDR3 in DNA: TGTGCCAGCAGCTTAGGTATAGGGGGGGCTCGTGAGCAGTTCTTC. It specifies CASSLGIGGAREQFF.